A selection of T cell receptor beta chains follows, all from one sample in a study of cytomegalovirus exposure and HLA in healthy donors. Only in-frame clones appear in the TCRdb table, and some are missing; sequencing was by immunoSEQ multiplex PCR. The sample has fewer than 150,000 clones, just under 80% seen once. What was sequenced was PBMCs. The receptors shown here come from a man aged 25-45 years in good health and CMV-seronegative. CDR3s include the opening cysteine and the closing phenylalanine or tryptophan. D genes are given only for firm matches. A clone size is listed for some rows: how often the clone was seen (once, few, many), or a class if it is expanded.

clone size	J gene	D gene	V gene	CDR3 DNA	CDR3 protein
NA	TRBJ2-7	NA	TRBV2	TGTGCCAGCGGGGTAGCGGACCCCTACGAGCAGTACTTC	CASGVADPYEQYF
NA	TRBJ2-7	TRBD2	TRBV28	TGTGCCAGCAGTTTTTCCGGGAGGGGTTACGAGCAGTACTTC	CASSFSGRGYEQYF
NA	TRBJ1-2	NA	TRBV28	TGTGCCAGCAGCTCCGGGGGGCAGGACTATGGCTACACCTTC	CASSSGGQDYGYTF
NA	TRBJ1-1	NA	TRBV28	TGTGCCAGCAGTTTCTCAGGGTACATGAACACTGAAGCTTTCTTT	CASSFSGYMNTEAFF
NA	TRBJ1-4	NA	TRBV6-6	TGTGCCAGCAACTGGGCCAATAATGAAAAACTGTTTTTT	CASNWANNEKLFF
once	TRBJ1-1	NA	TRBV28	TGTGCCAGCAGTCGAGACAGGATGAACACTGAAGCTTTCTTT	CASSRDRMNTEAFF
NA	TRBJ2-1	TRBD2	TRBV7-9	TGTGCCAGCAGCTTAGGGCTAGCGGGTGGCGAGCAGTTCTTC	CASSLGLAGGEQFF
NA	TRBJ1-1	TRBD1	TRBV9	TGTGCCAGCAGCGCCAGGGACAGGGCTGAAGCTTTCTTT	CASSARDRAEAFF
NA	TRBJ2-7	NA	TRBV28	TGTGCGTCGGCAGAGGTTTACGAGCAGTACTTC	CASAEVYEQYF
few	TRBJ2-2	NA	TRBV6-1	TGTGCCAGCAGTGAAGCTCGCACCGGGGAGCTGTTTTTT	CASSEARTGELFF
NA	TRBJ2-7	TRBD2	TRBV7-9	TGTGCCAGCAGCTTCCCCCGGGGAGGGGCTCACGAGCAGTACTTC	CASSFPRGGAHEQYF
NA	TRBJ2-5	TRBD1	TRBV5-1	TGCGCCAGCAGCTCGCCCGGGACAGGCTCACAAGAGACCCAGTACTTC	CASSSPGTGSQETQYF
once	TRBJ2-1	TRBD2	TRBV6-5	TGTGCCAGCAGTTCAGTTGGCGGGACTATCTACAATGAGCAGTTCTTC	CASSSVGGTIYNEQFF
NA	TRBJ1-1	TRBD1	TRBV5-1	TGCGCCAGCAGCTTGTATGATGTGACAGGGGCTTTTGAAGCTTTCTTT	CASSLYDVTGAFEAFF
NA	TRBJ2-5	TRBD2	TRBV25-1	TGTGCCAGCAGCAGCGGGACTCCCCAAGAGACCCAGTACTTC	CASSSGTPQETQYF
NA	TRBJ2-2	TRBD1	TRBV6-1	TGTGCCAGCAGTGAAGTGGTTCGGGACAGCGGGGAGCTGTTTTTT	CASSEVVRDSGELFF
NA	TRBJ2-7	TRBD1	TRBV7-2	TGTGCCAGCAGCTACCTTGGGACAGAAAAGTACTTC	CASSYLGTEKYF
NA	TRBJ2-5	NA	TRBV5-6	TGTGCCAGCAGCTTCAGGGATTTTCGGCACTTC	CASSFRDFRHF
NA	TRBJ1-5	NA	TRBV5-1	TGCGCCAGCAGCTTGGGCGGGTTTAGCAATCAGCCCCAGCATTTT	CASSLGGFSNQPQHF
NA	TRBJ2-1	TRBD2	TRBV19	TGTGCCAGTAGACCATCCTGGGCTAGCGGGATATCCAATGAGCAGTTCTTC	CASRPSWASGISNEQFF
NA	TRBJ2-1	NA	TRBV13	TGTGCCAGCAGCCTTCAAGCGGATAGCTCCTACAATGAGCAGTTCTTC	CASSLQADSSYNEQFF
few	TRBJ1-1	TRBD1	TRBV4-1	TGCGCCAGCAGCCAGGCTAGGACAGGTCCCATGAACACTGAAGCTTTCTTT	CASSQARTGPMNTEAFF
few	TRBJ2-7	NA	TRBV5-6	TGTGCCAGCAGCTTTCAGGGGCTCTACGAGCAGTACTTC	CASSFQGLYEQYF
NA	TRBJ1-6	NA	TRBV28	TGTGCCAGCAGTTCACAGGGAACTCATAATTCACCCCTCCACTTT	CASSSQGTHNSPLHF
NA	TRBJ1-5	NA	TRBV4-1	TGCGCCAGCAGCCAAGTAGGGGGTAGCAATCAGCCCCAGCATTTT	CASSQVGGSNQPQHF
NA	TRBJ2-6	NA	TRBV18	TGTGCCAGCTCACCAGGGGGCACTGGGGCCAACGTCCTGACTTTC	CASSPGGTGANVLTF
NA	TRBJ1-3	NA	TRBV12-5	TGTGCTAGTGGTTTGGCCGTCCACAGGGATGGAAACACCATATATTTT	CASGLAVHRDGNTIYF
NA	TRBJ1-1	TRBD1	TRBV29-1	TGCAGCGTCGAAACGGGACAGGGGAACACTGAAGCTTTCTTT	CSVETGQGNTEAFF
NA	TRBJ2-7	TRBD1	TRBV6-6	TGTGCCAGCAGTGGGACAGGGGGAACCTACGAGCAGTACTTC	CASSGTGGTYEQYF
NA	TRBJ2-1	TRBD1	TRBV5-1	TGCGCCAGCAGCTTGGAAGGGACAGCCTACAATGAGCAGTTCTTC	CASSLEGTAYNEQFF
NA	TRBJ2-3	TRBD2	TRBV15	TGTGCCACCAGCAGGGGACTAGCGGGAGGGGTAGATACGCAGTATTTT	CATSRGLAGGVDTQYF
NA	TRBJ1-2	TRBD1	TRBV27	TGTGCCGTACGACAGGGTTTGGGCTACACCTTC	CAVRQGLGYTF
NA	TRBJ2-7	TRBD1	TRBV2	TGTGCCAGCGCTTCGGACAGGGGCTACGAGCAGTACTTC	CASASDRGYEQYF
NA	TRBJ2-2	TRBD2	TRBV5-1	TGCGCCAGCAGCCTCACCCTAGCGGTCACCGGGGAGCTGTTTTTT	CASSLTLAVTGELFF
NA	TRBJ1-5	NA	TRBV28	TGTGCCAGCAGTTTGGTTAGAGAAGTTCATTATCAGCCCCAGCATTTT	CASSLVREVHYQPQHF